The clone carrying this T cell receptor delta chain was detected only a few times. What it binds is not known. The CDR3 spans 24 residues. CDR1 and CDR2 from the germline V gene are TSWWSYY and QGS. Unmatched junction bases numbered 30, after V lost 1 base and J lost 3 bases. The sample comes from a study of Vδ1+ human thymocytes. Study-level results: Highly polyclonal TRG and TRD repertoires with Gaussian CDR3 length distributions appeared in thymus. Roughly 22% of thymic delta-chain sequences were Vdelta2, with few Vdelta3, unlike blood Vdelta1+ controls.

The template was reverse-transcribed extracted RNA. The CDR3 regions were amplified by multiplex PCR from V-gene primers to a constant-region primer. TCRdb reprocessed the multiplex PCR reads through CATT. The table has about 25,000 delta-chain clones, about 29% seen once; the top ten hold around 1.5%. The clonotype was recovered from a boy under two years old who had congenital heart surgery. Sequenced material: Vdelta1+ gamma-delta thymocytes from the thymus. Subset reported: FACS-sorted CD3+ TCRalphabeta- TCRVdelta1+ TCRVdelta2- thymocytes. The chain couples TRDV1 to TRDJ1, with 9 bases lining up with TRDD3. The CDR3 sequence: CALGEPSNSGAGGFGYRAPDKLIF. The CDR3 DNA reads TGTGCTCTTGGGGAACCCTCCAATTCCGGGGCTGGGGGATTTGGGTACAGGGCACCCGATAAACTCATCTTT.